This T cell receptor beta chain comes out of a study of blood T cell repertoires in COVID-19. Across the study: The United States, Italy and Spain supplied acute and convalescent COVID-19 samples. T cells, B-cell-depleted T cells, or PBMCs supplied cDNA or gDNA.

Per the original data handling: Reference gene primer amplification gave estimated nucleated cell counts. Produced via immunoSEQ multiplex PCR; TCRdb's table is partial and in-frame only. That table furnishes V, J and clone size, whereas the DNA furnished D and trimming. The table lists about 170,000 clones, approximately 86% of them singletons. Trimming cost V 3 bases and J 11 bases, with 10 bases left between them. The CDR3 consists of 11 residues. CDR1 is SGHAT and CDR2 is FQNNGV in the germline V gene. The sequenced sample consisted of peripheral blood. V gene TRBV11-2 combines with J gene TRBJ1-1; D remains ambiguous. The origin of this receptor is a woman over 75 with COVID-19, enrolled during active disease. Written as DNA, the CDR3 is TGTGCCAGCAGCTTGCTAGTAGATGCTTTCTTT. Its translation is CASSLLVDAFF.